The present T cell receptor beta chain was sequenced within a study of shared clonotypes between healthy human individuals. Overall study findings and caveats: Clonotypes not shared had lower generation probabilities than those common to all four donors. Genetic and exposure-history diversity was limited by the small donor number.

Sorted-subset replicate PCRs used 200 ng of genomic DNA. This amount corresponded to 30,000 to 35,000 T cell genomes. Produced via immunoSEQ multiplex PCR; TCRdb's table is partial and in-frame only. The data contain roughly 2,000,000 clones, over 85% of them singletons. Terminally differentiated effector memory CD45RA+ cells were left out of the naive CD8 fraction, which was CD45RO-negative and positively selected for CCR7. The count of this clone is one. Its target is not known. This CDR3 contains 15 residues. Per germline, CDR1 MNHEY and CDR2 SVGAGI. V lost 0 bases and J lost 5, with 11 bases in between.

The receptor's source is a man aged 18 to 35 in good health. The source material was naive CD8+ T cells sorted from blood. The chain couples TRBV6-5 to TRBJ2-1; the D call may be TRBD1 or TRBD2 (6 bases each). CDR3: CASSYSGGFNNEQFF. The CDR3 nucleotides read TGTGCCAGCAGTTACTCCGGGGGCTTTAACAATGAGCAGTTCTTC.